This TCR beta chain was retrieved from a study of identical twins. TCRdb independently ran MiXCR on the 5' RACE reads; one entry per CDR3 protein. Of about 530,000 distinct CDR3 sequences listed, approximately 20% are singletons. V trimming: 6 bases; J trimming: 6 bases; junction bases outside the gene matches: 11. The CDR3 has 14 residues. The same sample was also studied in work on yellow fever vaccine responses in identical twins.

Sequencing used CD4+ T cells sorted from blood. The receptor's source is a woman between 18 and 29 years old in good health. This chain joins TRBV12-3 or TRBV12-4 and TRBJ2-7; 7 bases line up with TRBD1. CDR3 in amino acids: CASSPRTGPAEQYF. For the CDR3, the DNA is TGTGCCAGCAGCCCAAGGACAGGCCCAGCCGAGCAGTACTTC.